This T cell receptor (beta chain) was identified in a study of blood T cell repertoires in COVID-19. Study context: From T cells, B-cell-depleted T cells, or PBMCs came the material, which was cDNA or gDNA.

Per the original methods: Researchers report that nucleated cell counts were estimated from reference gene primer amplification. The protocol was immunoSEQ multiplex PCR, while the TCRdb copy is restricted to in-frame clones and leaves out a portion. V, J and clone size reflect that table, while D and trimming were determined from the DNA. There are roughly 310,000 clones in the sample; about 89% occur only once, and over 9% lies in the top ten. The germline V gene encodes CDR1 GTSNPN and CDR2 SVGIG (reference sequence). CDR3 length: 10 amino acids. V lost 5 bases and J lost 4, with 5 bases in between.

The V and J genes are TRBV30 and TRBJ2-5; no definite D call. The source is a woman between 40 and 55 years old who had recovered from COVID-19. The specimen sequenced was PBMCs or T cells enriched from blood (not recorded which). CDR3 nucleotide sequence: TGTGCCTGGCAGCGAGAGACCCAGTACTTC. Its protein product is CAWQRETQYF.